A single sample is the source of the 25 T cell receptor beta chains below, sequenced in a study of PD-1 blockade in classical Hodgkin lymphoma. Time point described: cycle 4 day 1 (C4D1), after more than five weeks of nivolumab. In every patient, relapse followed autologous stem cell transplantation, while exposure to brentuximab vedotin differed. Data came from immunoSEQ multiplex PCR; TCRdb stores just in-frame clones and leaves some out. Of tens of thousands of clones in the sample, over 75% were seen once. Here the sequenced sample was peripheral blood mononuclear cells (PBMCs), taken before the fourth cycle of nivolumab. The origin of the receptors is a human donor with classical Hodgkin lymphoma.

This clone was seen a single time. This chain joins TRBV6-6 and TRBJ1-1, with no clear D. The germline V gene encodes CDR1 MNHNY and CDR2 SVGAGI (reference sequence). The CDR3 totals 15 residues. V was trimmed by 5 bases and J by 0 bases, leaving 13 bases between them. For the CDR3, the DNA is TGTGCCAGCAGTACCCCGGCCTTATTGAACACTGAAGCTTTCTTT. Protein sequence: CASSTPALLNTEAFF.

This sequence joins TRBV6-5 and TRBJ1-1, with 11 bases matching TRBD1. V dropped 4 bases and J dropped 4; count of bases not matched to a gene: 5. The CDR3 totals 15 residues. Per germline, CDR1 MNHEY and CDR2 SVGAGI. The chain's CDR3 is CASSSWDRGSTEAFF. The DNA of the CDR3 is TGTGCCAGCAGTTCATGGGACAGGGGGTCCACTGAAGCTTTCTTT.

The CDR3, as DNA: TGTGCCAGCAGCTTGGGTCTCTCGCGGGGGGGCACAGATACGCAGTATTTT. As protein: CASSLGLSRGGTDTQYF. The gene calls are TRBV5-5 and TRBJ2-3; TRBD2 aligns across 8 bases. The J segment lost 1 base and the V segment lost 0 bases, leaving 7 bases of the junction unmatched. The CDR3 totals 17 residues. Germline V gene lookup returns CDR1 SGHKS and CDR2 YYEKEE (reference sequence). Filled out from reference TRBV5-5 and TRBJ2-3, the complete variable domain reads DAGVTQSPTHLIKTRGQQVTLRCSPISGHKSVSWYQQVLGQGPQFIFQYYEKEERGRGNFPDRFSARQFPNYSSELNVNALLLGDSALYLCASSLGLSRGGTDTQYFGPGTRLTVL.

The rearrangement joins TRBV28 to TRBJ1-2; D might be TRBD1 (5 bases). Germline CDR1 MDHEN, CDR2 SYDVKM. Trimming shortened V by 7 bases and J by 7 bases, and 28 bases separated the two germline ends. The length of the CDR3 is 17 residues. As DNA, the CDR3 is TGTGCCAGCAAGGCGGGGGGTGAGACAGTCGAGGGTGCTGGCTACACCTTC. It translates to CASKAGGETVEGAGYTF.

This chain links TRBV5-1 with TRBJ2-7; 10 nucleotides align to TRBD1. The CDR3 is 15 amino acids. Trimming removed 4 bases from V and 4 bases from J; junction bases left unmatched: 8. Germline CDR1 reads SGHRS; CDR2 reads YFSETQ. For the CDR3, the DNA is TGCGCCAGCAGCCACCAGGGACAGGGGCTTTACGAGCAGTACTTC. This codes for CASSHQGQGLYEQYF.

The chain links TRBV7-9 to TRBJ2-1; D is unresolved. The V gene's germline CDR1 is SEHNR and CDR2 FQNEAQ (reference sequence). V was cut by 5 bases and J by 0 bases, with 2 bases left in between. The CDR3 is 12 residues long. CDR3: CASSPSYNEQFF. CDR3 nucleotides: TGTGCCAGCAGCCCCTCCTACAATGAGCAGTTCTTC.

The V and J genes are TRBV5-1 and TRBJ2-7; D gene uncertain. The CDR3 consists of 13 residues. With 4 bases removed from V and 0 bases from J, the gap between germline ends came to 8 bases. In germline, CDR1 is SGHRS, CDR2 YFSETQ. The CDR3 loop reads CASSERSSYEQYF. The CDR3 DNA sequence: TGCGCCAGCAGCGAGAGGAGCTCCTACGAGCAGTACTTC.

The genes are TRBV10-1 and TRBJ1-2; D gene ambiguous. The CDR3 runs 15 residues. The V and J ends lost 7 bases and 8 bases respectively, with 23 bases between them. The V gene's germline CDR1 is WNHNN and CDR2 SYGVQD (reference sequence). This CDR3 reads CASIGWGQPREGYTF. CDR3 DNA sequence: TGCGCCAGCATCGGGTGGGGTCAGCCGCGGGAAGGCTACACCTTC.

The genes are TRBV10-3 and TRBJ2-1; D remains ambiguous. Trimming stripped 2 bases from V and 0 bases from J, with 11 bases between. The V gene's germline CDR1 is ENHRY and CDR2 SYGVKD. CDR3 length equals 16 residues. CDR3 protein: CAISEGSVSSYNEQFF. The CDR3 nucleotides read TGTGCCATCAGTGAGGGGTCAGTTAGCTCCTACAATGAGCAGTTCTTC.

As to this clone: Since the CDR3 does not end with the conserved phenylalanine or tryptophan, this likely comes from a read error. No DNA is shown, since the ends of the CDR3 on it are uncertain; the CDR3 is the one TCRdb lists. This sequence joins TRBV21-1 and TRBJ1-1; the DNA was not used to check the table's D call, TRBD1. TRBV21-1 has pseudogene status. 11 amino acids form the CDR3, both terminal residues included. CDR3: CASQPSWASFV.

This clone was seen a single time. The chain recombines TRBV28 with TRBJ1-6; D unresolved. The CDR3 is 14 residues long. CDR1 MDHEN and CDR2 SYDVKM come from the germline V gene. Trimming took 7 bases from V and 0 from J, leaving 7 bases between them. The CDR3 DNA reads TGTGCCAGCACCGGGAGCTCCTATAATTCACCCCTCCACTTT. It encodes CASTGSSYNSPLHF. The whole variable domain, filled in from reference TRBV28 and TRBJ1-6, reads DVKVTQSSRYLVKRTGEKVFLECVQDMDHENMFWYRQDPGLGLRLIYFSYDVKMKEKGDIPEGYSVSREKKERFSLILESASTNQTSMYLCASTGSSYNSPLHFGNGTRLTVT.

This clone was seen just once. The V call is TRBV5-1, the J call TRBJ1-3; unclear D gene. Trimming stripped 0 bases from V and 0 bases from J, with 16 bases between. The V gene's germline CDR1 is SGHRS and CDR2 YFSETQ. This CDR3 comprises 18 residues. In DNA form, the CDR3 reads TGCGCCAGCAGCTTGGGGCGTTGGCGGGAGAGCTCTGGAAACACCATATATTTT. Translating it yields CASSLGRWRESSGNTIYF.

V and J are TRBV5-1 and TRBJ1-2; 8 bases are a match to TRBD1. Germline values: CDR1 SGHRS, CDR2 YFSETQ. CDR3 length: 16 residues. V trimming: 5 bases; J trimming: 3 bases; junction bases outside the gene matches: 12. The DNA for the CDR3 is TGCGCCAGCAGGTCTGGCTGGGACAGGATTTACTATGGCTACACCTTC. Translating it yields CASRSGWDRIYYGYTF.

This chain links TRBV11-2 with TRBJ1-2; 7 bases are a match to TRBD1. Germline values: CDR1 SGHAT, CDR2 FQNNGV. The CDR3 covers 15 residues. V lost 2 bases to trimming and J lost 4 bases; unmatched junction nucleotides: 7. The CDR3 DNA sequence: TGTGCCAGCAGCTTAACGGGACAGAAGAGCTATGGCTACACCTTC. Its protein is CASSLTGQKSYGYTF.

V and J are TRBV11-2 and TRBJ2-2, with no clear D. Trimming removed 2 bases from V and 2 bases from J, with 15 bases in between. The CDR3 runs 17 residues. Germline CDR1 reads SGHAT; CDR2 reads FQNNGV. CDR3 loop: CASSLQEGLANTGELFF. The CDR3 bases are TGTGCCAGCAGCTTACAGGAAGGCTTGGCTAACACCGGGGAGCTGTTTTTT.

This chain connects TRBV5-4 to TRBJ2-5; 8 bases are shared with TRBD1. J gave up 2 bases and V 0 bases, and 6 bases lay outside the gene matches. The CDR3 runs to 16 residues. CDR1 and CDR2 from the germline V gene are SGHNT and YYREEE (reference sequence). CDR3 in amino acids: CASSLDTGGLQETQYF. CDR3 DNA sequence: TGTGCCAGCAGCTTGGATACAGGGGGGCTACAAGAGACCCAGTACTTC. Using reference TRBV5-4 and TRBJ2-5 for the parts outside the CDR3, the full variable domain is ETGVTQSPTHLIKTRGQQVTLRCSSQSGHNTVSWYQQALGQGPQFIFQYYREEENGRGNFPPRFSGLQFPNYSSELNVNALELDDSALYLCASSLDTGGLQETQYFGPGTRLLVL.

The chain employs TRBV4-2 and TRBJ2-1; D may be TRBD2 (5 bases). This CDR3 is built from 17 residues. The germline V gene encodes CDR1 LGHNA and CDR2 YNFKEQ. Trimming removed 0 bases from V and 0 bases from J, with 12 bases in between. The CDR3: CASSQDLGEFSYNEQFF. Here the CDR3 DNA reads TGTGCCAGCAGCCAAGATCTCGGGGAATTCTCCTACAATGAGCAGTTCTTC.

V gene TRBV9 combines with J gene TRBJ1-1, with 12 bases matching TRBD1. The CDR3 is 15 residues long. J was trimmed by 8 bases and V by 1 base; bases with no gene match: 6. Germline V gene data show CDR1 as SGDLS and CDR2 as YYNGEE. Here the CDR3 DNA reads TGTGCCAGCAGCGTAAGGGGGGACAGGGGGCCGGAAGCTTTCTTT. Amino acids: CASSVRGDRGPEAFF.

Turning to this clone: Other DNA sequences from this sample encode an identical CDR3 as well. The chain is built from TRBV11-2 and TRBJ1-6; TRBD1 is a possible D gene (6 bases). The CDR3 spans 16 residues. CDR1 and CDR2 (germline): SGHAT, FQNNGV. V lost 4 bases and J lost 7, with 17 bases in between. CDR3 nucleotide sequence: TGTGCCAGCAGCTCCATCGGGCAGGGGACAAATTCACCCCTCCACTTT. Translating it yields CASSSIGQGTNSPLHF.

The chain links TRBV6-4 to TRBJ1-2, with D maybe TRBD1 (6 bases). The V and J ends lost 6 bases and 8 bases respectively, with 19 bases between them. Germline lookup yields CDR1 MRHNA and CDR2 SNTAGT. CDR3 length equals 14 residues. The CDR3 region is CASSRGPAQGGYTF. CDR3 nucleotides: TGTGCCAGCAGCCGGGGACCGGCCCAGGGGGGCTACACCTTC.

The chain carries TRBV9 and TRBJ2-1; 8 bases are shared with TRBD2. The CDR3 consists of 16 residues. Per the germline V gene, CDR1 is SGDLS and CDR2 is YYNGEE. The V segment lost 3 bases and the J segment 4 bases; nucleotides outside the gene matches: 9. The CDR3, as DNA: TGTGCCAGCAGCGGGGGGAGCGGGGGCCTATACAATGAGCAGTTCTTC. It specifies CASSGGSGGLYNEQFF.

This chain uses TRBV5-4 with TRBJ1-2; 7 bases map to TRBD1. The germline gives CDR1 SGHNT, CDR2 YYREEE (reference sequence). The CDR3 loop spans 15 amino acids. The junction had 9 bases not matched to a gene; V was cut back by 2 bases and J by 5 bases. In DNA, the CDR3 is TGTGCCAGCAGCTTCCCCCGGGACAGCTTATATGGCTACACCTTC. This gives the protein CASSFPRDSLYGYTF.

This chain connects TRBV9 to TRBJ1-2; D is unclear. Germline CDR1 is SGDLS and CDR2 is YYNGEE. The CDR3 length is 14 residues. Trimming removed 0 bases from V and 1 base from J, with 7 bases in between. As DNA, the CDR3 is TGTGCCAGCAGCGTAGAAGGCCTTAACTATGGCTACACCTTC. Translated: CASSVEGLNYGYTF.

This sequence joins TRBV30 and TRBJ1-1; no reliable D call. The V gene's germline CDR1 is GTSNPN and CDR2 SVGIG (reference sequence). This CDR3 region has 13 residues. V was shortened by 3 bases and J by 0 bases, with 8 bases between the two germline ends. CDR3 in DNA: TGTGCCTGGAGCCAACAGCTGAACACTGAAGCTTTCTTT. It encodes CAWSQQLNTEAFF.

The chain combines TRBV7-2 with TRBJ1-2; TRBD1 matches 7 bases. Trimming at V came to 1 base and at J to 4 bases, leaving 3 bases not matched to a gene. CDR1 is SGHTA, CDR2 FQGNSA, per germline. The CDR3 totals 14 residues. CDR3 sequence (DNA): TGTGCCAGCAGCTTAGAAGGGGGCGGCTATGGCTACACCTTC. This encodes CASSLEGGGYGYTF.